These T cell receptor beta chains were read from a single sample in a study of blood T cell repertoires in COVID-19. Sequencing was performed with immunoSEQ multiplex PCR; in TCRdb, only in-frame clones are kept and a portion is missing. Here the sample spans under 130,000 clones, 69% being singletons. What was sequenced was peripheral blood. The receptors come from a man older than 75 with acute or convalescent COVID-19. Both conserved end residues are part of each CDR3. A D gene is named only where the DNA matches it firmly. Size tells how often a clone was seen (once, few, many) or the class of an expanded clone, and some rows leave it out.

v_call	clone_size	d_call	j_call	cdr3_nt	cdr3_aa
TRBV28	once	.	TRBJ1-1	TGTGCCAGCAGTCCCTCGTGGAGGGGTATTGGGAACACTGAAGCTTTCTTT	CASSPSWRGIGNTEAFF
TRBV28	.	.	TRBJ2-7	TGTGCCAGCAGCCTCAGGGACTACGAGCAGTACTTC	CASSLRDYEQYF
TRBV7-2	.	.	TRBJ2-3	TGTGCCAGCAGCCCTACTACGGGAGAGGTAGATACGCAGTATTTT	CASSPTTGEVDTQYF
TRBV9	many	TRBD1	TRBJ1-3	TGTGCCAGCGCCGGGACAGGGACAGGAAACACCATATATTTT	CASAGTGTGNTIYF
TRBV28	few	TRBD1	TRBJ1-6	TGTGCCAGCAGTTTTGGTCCCGGGACAGGGGGCGCCTATAATTCACCCCTCCACTTT	CASSFGPGTGGAYNSPLHF
TRBV7-2	.	.	TRBJ1-2	TGTGCCAGCAGCTTAGGCGGGGGGGAATATGGCTACACCTTC	CASSLGGGEYGYTF
TRBV29-1	.	TRBD2	TRBJ2-1	TGCAGCGCTCATAGCGGGAGTAAGAATGAGCAGTTCTTC	CSAHSGSKNEQFF
TRBV27	.	TRBD1	TRBJ1-5	TGTGCCAGCAGGTACAGGACAGGGGAAGATCAGCCCCAGCATTTT	CASRYRTGEDQPQHF
TRBV28	.	.	TRBJ1-5	TGTGCCAGCAGTTTATCCCCACTTGGTCAGCCCCAGCATTTT	CASSLSPLGQPQHF
TRBV5-1	.	TRBD1	TRBJ1-5	TGCGCCAGCAGCTTGGGGACAGGGAGATTGGAGCCCCAGCATTTT	CASSLGTGRLEPQHF
TRBV6-5	once	TRBD1	TRBJ1-4	TGTGCCAGCAGTTACTCGGGACAGACAGTTAATGAAAAACTGTTTTTT	CASSYSGQTVNEKLFF
TRBV7-2	few	.	TRBJ1-5	TGTGCCAGCAGCTTAGCGCCCCGCGGAGACTGGCCCCAGCATTTT	CASSLAPRGDWPQHF
TRBV7-8	.	TRBD2	TRBJ2-1	TGTGCCAGCAGCTTAGCAGCGGGAGCGGTTGAGCAGTTCTTC	CASSLAAGAVEQFF
TRBV29-1	.	.	TRBJ2-5	TGCAGCGTTGACGGGGGAGATGAGACCCAGTACTTC	CSVDGGDETQYF
TRBV5-6	.	.	TRBJ1-1	TGTGCCAGCAGCCCCTCACCCACCTCGGTCACTGAAGCTTTCTTT	CASSPSPTSVTEAFF
TRBV6-5	.	.	TRBJ2-7	TGTGCCAGCGGAGTCGGCGGATACTACGAGCAGTACTTC	CASGVGGYYEQYF
TRBV27	.	TRBD2	TRBJ2-2	TGTGCCAGCAGCCTCGGACTAGCGGGAGGTCGCACCGGGGAGCTGTTTTTT	CASSLGLAGGRTGELFF
TRBV2	.	TRBD2	TRBJ2-1	TGTGCCAGCACCACGCTAGCGGGAGATCCGTTCTTC	CASTTLAGDPFF
TRBV20-1	few	TRBD2	TRBJ2-3	TGCAGTGCTAGTTCCGCGGGAGGGAGTCCGGATACGCAGTATTTT	CSASSAGGSPDTQYF
TRBV5-4	.	.	TRBJ2-2	TGTGCCAGCAGCCCGCGGGGCCTTGGGAACACCGGGGAGCTGTTTTTT	CASSPRGLGNTGELFF
TRBV30	.	.	TRBJ1-5	TGTGCCTGGAGTCGGGAACCCGATCAGCCCCAGCATTTT	CAWSREPDQPQHF
TRBV5-1	.	TRBD2	TRBJ2-1	TGCGCCAGCGGAGAACTAGCGGGAAAGAATGAGCAGTTCTTC	CASGELAGKNEQFF
TRBV6-5	.	.	TRBJ1-6	TGTGCCAGCAGGACTAGTGGCGGTAATTCACCCCTCCACTTT	CASRTSGGNSPLHF
TRBV2	.	TRBD1	TRBJ1-5	TGTGCCAGCAGTTCGGCAGGGGGTGTGCCCCAGCATTTT	CASSSAGGVPQHF
TRBV18	.	TRBD1	TRBJ2-3	TGTGCCAGCTCACCACAAAACAGGGGGGATACGCAGTATTTT	CASSPQNRGDTQYF
TRBV29-1	.	TRBD2	TRBJ2-4	TGCAGCGTTGGGGGGACTAGCGGAACCAAAAACATTCAGTACTTC	CSVGGTSGTKNIQYF
TRBV28	few	.	TRBJ1-1	TGTGCCAGCAGTTTCTTGCACGAGGCGAACACTGAAGCTTTCTTT	CASSFLHEANTEAFF
TRBV29-1	.	.	TRBJ2-7	TGCAGCGTTGTAGCGGCCTCCTACGAGCAGTACTTC	CSVVAASYEQYF